A selection of T cell receptor beta chains follows, all from one sample in a study of T cell responses to AZD1222 COVID-19 vaccine. TCRdb keeps only in-frame clones here, not all; method: immunoSEQ multiplex PCR. Of about 93,000 clones in the sample, just over 85% were seen once. Sequenced material: peripheral blood, taken on day 0 of AZD1222 vaccination. These receptor sequences come from an adult in good health. Both conserved end residues are part of each CDR3. Each record gives: D gene, clone size, V gene, CDR3 length, J gene, CDR3 DNA, CDR3 protein. D genes are given only for firm matches. Expanded clones are given a class, and other clones once, few, many or no size at all.

.	.	TRBV10-3	14	TRBJ1-6	TGTGCCATCACCCCGGACAGTAATAATTCACCCCTCCACTTT	CAITPDSNNSPLHF
TRBD1	.	TRBV19	13	TRBJ2-7	TGTGCCAGTAGTCCCCGGACAGGGAGCGAGCAGTACTTC	CASSPRTGSEQYF
.	.	TRBV11-2	12	TRBJ2-1	TGTGCCAGCAGCCCGCAATTCAATGAGCAGTTCTTC	CASSPQFNEQFF
.	.	TRBV28	12	TRBJ1-3	TGTGCCAGCAGCCTTGGGGCGAACACCATATATTTT	CASSLGANTIYF
TRBD1	.	TRBV5-1	15	TRBJ1-6	TGCGCCAGCAGCTTGGGGACAGGGACCAATTCACCCCTCCACTTT	CASSLGTGTNSPLHF
.	.	TRBV10-3	15	TRBJ1-2	TGTGCCATCAGTCTTGGGGCAGAGGTAACAGATGGCTACACCTTC	CAISLGAEVTDGYTF
.	.	TRBV7-9	14	TRBJ1-5	TGTGCCAGCAGCTCCGGACATAGCAATCAGCCCCAGCATTTT	CASSSGHSNQPQHF
.	.	TRBV5-4	13	TRBJ2-1	TGTGCCAGCAGCCTAACCTCAAGTATGGAGCAGTTCTTC	CASSLTSSMEQFF
.	.	TRBV10-3	16	TRBJ1-4	TGTGCCATCAGTGAGTCGATAACAGGGAGGGTTGAAAAACTGTTTTTT	CAISESITGRVEKLFF
.	.	TRBV27	14	TRBJ1-6	TGTGCCAGCAGTTTCCGTACTCGGAATTCACCCCTCCACTTT	CASSFRTRNSPLHF
.	.	TRBV7-2	15	TRBJ1-2	TGTGCCAGCAGCTTAGTAGTAGACACTACCTATGGCTACACCTTC	CASSLVVDTTYGYTF
TRBD2	few	TRBV7-9	14	TRBJ2-7	TGTGCCAGCAGCTTCGCTAGCGGGAGCTACGAGCAGTACTTC	CASSFASGSYEQYF
TRBD1	.	TRBV7-2	13	TRBJ2-1	TGTGCCAGCAGCCTCAGACGACAGGGGGTCCAGTTCTTC	CASSLRRQGVQFF
TRBD1	.	TRBV18	16	TRBJ2-7	TGTGCCAGCTCACAAACAGGGGACCCATTTAGTGCCGAGCAGTACTTC	CASSQTGDPFSAEQYF
.	.	TRBV2	11	TRBJ1-5	TGTGCCAGCGGCGGAAATCAGCCCCAGCATTTT	CASGGNQPQHF
.	.	TRBV3-1/TRBV3-2	13	TRBJ2-3	TGTGCCAGCAGCCAAGACGGGGACGGTACGCAGTATTTT	CASSQDGDGTQYF
.	few	TRBV5-1	12	TRBJ2-1	TGCGCCAGCAGCTTGGCTCGGAGTGAGCAGTTCTTC	CASSLARSEQFF
TRBD1	.	TRBV11-2	16	TRBJ2-1	TGTGCCAGCAGCTTAGAACCCCAGGGGGCTGGCAATGAGCAGTTCTTC	CASSLEPQGAGNEQFF
TRBD2	.	TRBV4-3	16	TRBJ2-1	TGCGCCAGCAGCCAGGTAACTAGCGACCCCACCAATGAGCAGTTCTTC	CASSQVTSDPTNEQFF
TRBD1	.	TRBV7-2	14	TRBJ1-2	TGTGCCAGCAGCTACCCTGGGAGGGGGCCCGGCTACACCTTC	CASSYPGRGPGYTF
.	few	TRBV15	16	TRBJ2-1	TGTGCCACCAGCAGAGGACCAGGGTTTAACAACAATGAGCAGTTCTTC	CATSRGPGFNNNEQFF
.	.	TRBV24-1	16	TRBJ2-1	TGTGCCACCAGCTCCGCGACTAGAGGGGGTTTCAATGAGCAGTTCTTC	CATSSATRGGFNEQFF
TRBD2	.	TRBV7-2	16	TRBJ2-2	TGTGCCAGCAGCTTTGGAGTAGCGGGAGACACCGGGGAGCTGTTTTTT	CASSFGVAGDTGELFF
TRBD1	.	TRBV19	15	TRBJ1-6	TGTGCCAGTAGTACCGGGACAGCTTATAATTCACCCCTCCACTTT	CASSTGTAYNSPLHF
TRBD1	.	TRBV19	14	TRBJ1-4	TGTGCCAGTAGTGGACAGGGATCTAATGAAAAACTGTTTTTT	CASSGQGSNEKLFF
.	few	TRBV28	15	TRBJ1-5	TGTGCCACCCTACAACCGGGAGATAGCAATCAGCCCCAGCATTTT	CATLQPGDSNQPQHF
.	.	TRBV11-3	14	TRBJ2-1	TGTGCCAGCAGCTTAGCAGGGGTCTACAATGAGCAGTTCTTC	CASSLAGVYNEQFF
.	.	TRBV29-1	12	TRBJ1-3	TGCAGCGTCCGGGACTCTGGAAACACCATATATTTT	CSVRDSGNTIYF
.	.	TRBV7-9	15	TRBJ2-1	TGTGCCAGCAGCTTAGTCAGGTGGACACAAAGGGACCAGTTCTTC	CASSLVRWTQRDQFF
.	.	TRBV28	14	TRBJ1-5	TGTGCCAGCAGTCCCGGACAGTACCATCAGCCCCAGCATTTT	CASSPGQYHQPQHF
.	.	TRBV29-1	13	TRBJ1-2	TGCAGCGTTTGGGTGGCAGGTCGCTATGGCTACACCTTC	CSVWVAGRYGYTF
.	.	TRBV29-1	14	TRBJ2-7	TGCAGCGGAGGAGGCGGGAAAGGACAAGACGAGCAGTACTTC	CSGGGGKGQDEQYF
.	.	TRBV18	15	TRBJ2-7	TGTGCCAGCTCACCAATGGGCGGGCCCGAAGGGGGGCAGTACTTC	CASSPMGGPEGGQYF
.	.	TRBV28	15	TRBJ2-7	TGTGCCAGCATATTCGCCCGACAGAACTCCTACGAGCAGTACTTC	CASIFARQNSYEQYF
.	.	TRBV2	18	TRBJ2-2	TGTGCCAGCAGTGAAAGTCGTCGGTACGGATCGAACACCGGGGAGCTGTTTTTT	CASSESRRYGSNTGELFF
TRBD1	.	TRBV5-1	18	TRBJ2-5	TGCGCCAGCAGCATGGGACAGGGTATGGCGAGCCGACAAGAGACCCAGTACTTC	CASSMGQGMASRQETQYF
.	.	TRBV5-1	13	TRBJ2-1	TGCGCCAGCGCCCTGGACCGTAACAATGAGCAGTTCTTC	CASALDRNNEQFF
.	.	TRBV5-8	14	TRBJ1-2	TGTGCCAGCAGCTTTGGAGGAATTAACGATGGCTACACCTTC	CASSFGGINDGYTF
TRBD1	once	TRBV15	16	TRBJ1-6	TGTGCCACCAGCAGAGTGCTCGGACAGGGGAATTCACCCCTCCACTTT	CATSRVLGQGNSPLHF
.	.	TRBV4-2	15	TRBJ1-1	TGTGCCAGCAGCCAAGATGAAGGATGGAACACTGAAGCTTTCTTT	CASSQDEGWNTEAFF
.	.	TRBV14	13	TRBJ2-1	TGTGCCAGCAGCCAAAACGTACAGGGTGAGCAGTTCTTC	CASSQNVQGEQFF
.	.	TRBV11-2	13	TRBJ1-1	TGTGCCAGCAGCTTAGATATGGGCAGAGAAGCTTTCTTT	CASSLDMGREAFF
.	.	TRBV7-8	14	TRBJ2-1	TGTGCCAGCAGCTTATCCGTCGGCGGGAATGAGCAGTTCTTC	CASSLSVGGNEQFF
.	.	TRBV7-2	16	TRBJ2-1	TGTGCCAGCAGCTTAACCCCCGGAAACCGGGATAATGAGCAGTTCTTC	CASSLTPGNRDNEQFF
TRBD1	.	TRBV28	14	TRBJ1-1	TGTGCCAGCAGGGCGGGACAGTTGAACACTGAAGCTTTCTTT	CASRAGQLNTEAFF
.	.	TRBV14	13	TRBJ2-2	TGTGCCAGCAGCCCGCGGGTCACCGGGGAGCTGTTTTTT	CASSPRVTGELFF
TRBD2	few	TRBV5-1	17	TRBJ2-2	TGCGCCAGCAGCTTGGTTATTAGCGGGAGGGCCGCCGGGGAGCTGTTTTTT	CASSLVISGRAAGELFF
TRBD2	.	TRBV3-1/TRBV3-2	17	TRBJ2-3	TGTGCCAGCAGCCGCGTGGACCAGCGGGAGAGGGCGGATACGCAGTATTTT	CASSRVDQRERADTQYF
.	.	TRBV7-2	13	TRBJ1-1	TGTGCCAGCAGCCCGAATCAGGAAGGGGAAGCTTTCTTT	CASSPNQEGEAFF
.	.	TRBV5-1	14	TRBJ1-1	TGCGCCAGCAGCCCGGGACCTGGGAACACTGAAGCTTTCTTT	CASSPGPGNTEAFF
.	.	TRBV25-1	13	TRBJ2-7	TGTGCCACCACGGGACATCGCTATTACGAGCAGTACTTC	CATTGHRYYEQYF